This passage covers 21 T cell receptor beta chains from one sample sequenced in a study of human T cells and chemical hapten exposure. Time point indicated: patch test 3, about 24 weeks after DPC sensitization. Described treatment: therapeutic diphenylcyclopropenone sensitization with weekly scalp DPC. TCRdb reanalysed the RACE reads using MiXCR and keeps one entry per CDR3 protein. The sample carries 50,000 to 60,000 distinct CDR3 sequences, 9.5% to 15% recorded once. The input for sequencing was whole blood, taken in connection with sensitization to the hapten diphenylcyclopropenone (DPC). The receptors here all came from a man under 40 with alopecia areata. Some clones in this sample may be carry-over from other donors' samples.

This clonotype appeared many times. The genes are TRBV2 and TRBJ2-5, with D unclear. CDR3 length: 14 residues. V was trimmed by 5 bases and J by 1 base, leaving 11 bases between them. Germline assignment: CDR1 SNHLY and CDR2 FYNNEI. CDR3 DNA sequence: TGTGCCAGCAGTTTAAACGGACCCCAAGAGACCCAGTACTTC. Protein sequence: CASSLNGPQETQYF.

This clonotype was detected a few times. CDR3 amino acids: CSVVPGQGARGANVLTF. The CDR3 region has the DNA TGCAGCGTCGTACCGGGACAGGGGGCGCGGGGGGCCAACGTCCTGACTTTC. The V gene is TRBV29-1, the J gene TRBJ2-6, with 12 bases aligning to TRBD1. CDR1 is SQVTM, CDR2 ANQGSEA, per germline. Losses at the gene ends were 6 bases for V and 4 bases for J; bases not matched to a gene: 10. CDR3 length: 17 amino acids.

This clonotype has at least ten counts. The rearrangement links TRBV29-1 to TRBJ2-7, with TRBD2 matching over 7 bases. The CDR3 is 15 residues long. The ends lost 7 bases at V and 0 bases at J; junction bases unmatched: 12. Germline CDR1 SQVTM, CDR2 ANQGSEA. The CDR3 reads CSAHLGGESSYEQYF. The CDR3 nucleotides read TGCAGCGCTCACCTTGGGGGGGAAAGCTCCTACGAGCAGTACTTC.

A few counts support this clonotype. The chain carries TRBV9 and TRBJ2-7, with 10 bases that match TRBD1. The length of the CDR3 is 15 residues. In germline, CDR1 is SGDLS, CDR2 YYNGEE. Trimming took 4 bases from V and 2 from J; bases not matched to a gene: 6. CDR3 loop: CASSTGQGEAYEQYF. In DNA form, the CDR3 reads TGTGCCAGCAGCACCGGACAGGGGGAAGCCTACGAGCAGTACTTC.

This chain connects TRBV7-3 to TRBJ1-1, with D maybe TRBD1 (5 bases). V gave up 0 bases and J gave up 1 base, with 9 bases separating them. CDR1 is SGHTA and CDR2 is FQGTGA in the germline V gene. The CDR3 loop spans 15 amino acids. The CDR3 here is CASSLTGTGNTEAFF. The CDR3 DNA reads TGTGCCAGCAGCTTAACGGGGACGGGGAACACTGAAGCTTTCTTT.

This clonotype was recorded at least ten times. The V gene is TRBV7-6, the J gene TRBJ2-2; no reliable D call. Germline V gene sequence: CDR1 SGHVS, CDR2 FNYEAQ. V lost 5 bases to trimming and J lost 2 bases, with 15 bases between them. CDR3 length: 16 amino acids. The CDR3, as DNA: TGTGCCAGCAGCACTCAGGAGTCAGGCAACACCGGGGAGCTGTTTTTT. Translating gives CASSTQESGNTGELFF.

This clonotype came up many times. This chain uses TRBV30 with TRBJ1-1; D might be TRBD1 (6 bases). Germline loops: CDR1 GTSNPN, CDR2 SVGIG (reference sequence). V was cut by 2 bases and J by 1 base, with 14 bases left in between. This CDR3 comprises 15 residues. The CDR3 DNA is TGTGCCTGGAGTCTATCGGGACACCGGAACACTGAAGCTTTCTTT. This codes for CAWSLSGHRNTEAFF.

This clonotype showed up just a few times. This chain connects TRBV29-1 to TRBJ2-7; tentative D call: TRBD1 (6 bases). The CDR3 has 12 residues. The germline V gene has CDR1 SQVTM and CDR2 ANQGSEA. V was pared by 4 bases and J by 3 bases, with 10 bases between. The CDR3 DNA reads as TGCAGCGTTGGGAACAGGGACTACGAGCAGTACTTC. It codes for CSVGNRDYEQYF.

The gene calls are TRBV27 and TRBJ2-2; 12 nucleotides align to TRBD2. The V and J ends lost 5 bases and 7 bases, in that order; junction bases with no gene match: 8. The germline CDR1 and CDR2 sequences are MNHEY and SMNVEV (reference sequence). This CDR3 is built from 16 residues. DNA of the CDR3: TGTGCCAGCAGTCCAGGACTAGCGGGGACCATCGGGGAGCTGTTTTTT. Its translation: CASSPGLAGTIGELFF.

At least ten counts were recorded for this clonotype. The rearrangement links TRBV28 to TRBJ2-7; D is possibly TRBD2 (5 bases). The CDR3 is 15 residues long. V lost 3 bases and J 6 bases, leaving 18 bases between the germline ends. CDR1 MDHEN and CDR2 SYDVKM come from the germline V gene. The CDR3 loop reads CASSFRDNDLFEQYF. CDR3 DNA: TGTGCCAGCAGTTTTCGGGATAATGATCTCTTCGAGCAGTACTTC.

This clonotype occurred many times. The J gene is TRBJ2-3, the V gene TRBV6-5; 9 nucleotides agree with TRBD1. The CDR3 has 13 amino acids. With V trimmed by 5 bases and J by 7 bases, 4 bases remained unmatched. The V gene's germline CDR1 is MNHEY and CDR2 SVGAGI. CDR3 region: CASSPQGAHTQYF. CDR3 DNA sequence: TGTGCCAGCAGTCCACAGGGGGCACATACGCAGTATTTT.

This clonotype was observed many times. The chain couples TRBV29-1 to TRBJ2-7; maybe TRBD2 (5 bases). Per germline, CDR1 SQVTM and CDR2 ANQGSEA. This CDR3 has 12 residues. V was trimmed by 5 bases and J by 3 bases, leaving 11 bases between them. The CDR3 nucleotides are TGCAGCGTTTCATACGGGAACTACGAGCAGTACTTC. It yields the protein CSVSYGNYEQYF.

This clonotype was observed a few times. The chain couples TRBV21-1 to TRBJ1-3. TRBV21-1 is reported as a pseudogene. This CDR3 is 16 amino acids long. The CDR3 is CASSKGPKNPRNTIYF. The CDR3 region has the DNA TGTGCCAGCAGCAAAGGTCCAAAGAATCCGAGGAACACCATATATTTT.

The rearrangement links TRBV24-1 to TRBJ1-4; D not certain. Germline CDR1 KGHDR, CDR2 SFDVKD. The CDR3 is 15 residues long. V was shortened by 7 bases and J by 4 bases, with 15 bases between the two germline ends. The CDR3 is CATSEGEWGNEKLFF. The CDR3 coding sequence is TGTGCCACCAGCGAGGGTGAATGGGGTAATGAAAAACTGTTTTTT.

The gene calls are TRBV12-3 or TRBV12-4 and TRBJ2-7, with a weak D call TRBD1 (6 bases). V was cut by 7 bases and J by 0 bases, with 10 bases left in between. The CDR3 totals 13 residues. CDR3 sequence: CASKPGHSYEQYF. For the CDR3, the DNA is TGTGCCAGCAAACCGGGACACTCCTACGAGCAGTACTTC.

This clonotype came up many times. The CDR3 spells CASSYAGASFF. DNA of the CDR3: TGTGCCAGCAGTTACGCCGGGGCTTCGTTCTTC. The V and J genes are TRBV6-5 and TRBJ2-1, with D tentatively TRBD1 or TRBD2 (5 bases each). CDR1 is MNHEY and CDR2 is SVGAGI in the germline V gene. Trimming took 2 bases from V and 15 from J, leaving 11 bases between them. This CDR3 comprises 11 residues.

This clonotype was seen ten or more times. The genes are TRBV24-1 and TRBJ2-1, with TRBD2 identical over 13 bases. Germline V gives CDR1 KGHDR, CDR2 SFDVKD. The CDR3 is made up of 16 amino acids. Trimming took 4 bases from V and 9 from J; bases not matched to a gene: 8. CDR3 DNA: TGTGCCACCAGTGACCAAACTAGCGGGGGGGCCTTTGAGCAGTTCTTC. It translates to CATSDQTSGGAFEQFF.

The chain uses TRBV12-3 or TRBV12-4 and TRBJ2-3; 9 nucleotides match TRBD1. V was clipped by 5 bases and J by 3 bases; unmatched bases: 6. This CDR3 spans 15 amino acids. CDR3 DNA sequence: TGTGCCAGCAGTGGGACAGGGTGGGGGACAGATACGCAGTATTTT. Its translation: CASSGTGWGTDTQYF.

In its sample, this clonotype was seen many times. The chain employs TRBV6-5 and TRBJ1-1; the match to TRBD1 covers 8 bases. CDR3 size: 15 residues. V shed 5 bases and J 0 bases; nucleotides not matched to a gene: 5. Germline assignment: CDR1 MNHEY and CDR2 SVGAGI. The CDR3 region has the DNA TGTGCCAGCAGTCTCCTGGGACAGGTGAACACTGAAGCTTTCTTT. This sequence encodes CASSLLGQVNTEAFF.

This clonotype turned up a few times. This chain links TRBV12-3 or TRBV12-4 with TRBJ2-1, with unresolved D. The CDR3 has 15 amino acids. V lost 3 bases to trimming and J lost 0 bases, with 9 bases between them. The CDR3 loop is CASSLSYLSYNEQFF. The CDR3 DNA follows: TGTGCCAGCAGTTTGAGTTACCTCTCCTACAATGAGCAGTTCTTC.

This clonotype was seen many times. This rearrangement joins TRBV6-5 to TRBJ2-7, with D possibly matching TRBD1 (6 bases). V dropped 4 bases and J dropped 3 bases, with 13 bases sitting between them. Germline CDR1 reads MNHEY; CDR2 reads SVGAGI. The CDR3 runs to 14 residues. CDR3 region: CASSSADSSYEQYF. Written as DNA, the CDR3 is TGTGCCAGCAGTTCCGCGGACAGCAGCTACGAGCAGTACTTC.